The TCR beta chain under discussion was sequenced for a study of T cells in Graves' hyperthyroidism and ophthalmopathy. This CDR3 is built from 15 residues. Trimming stripped 2 bases from V and 1 base from J, with 9 bases between. Germline loops: CDR1 PRHDT, CDR2 FYEKMQ (reference sequence). Amplification targeted TCR beta CDR3 regions from RNA transcripts. Researchers ran a first-round RT-PCR on the TCR CDR3 using the HTBI primer set. TCRdb reprocessed the multiplex PCR reads via MiXCR and lists one record per CDR3 protein. The sample yields 450,000 to 650,000 distinct CDR3 sequences, 11% to 15% seen once.

Sequencing used blood. This receptor was taken from a woman under 30 with Graves' ophthalmopathy. The chain carries TRBV13 and TRBJ2-1; D gene ambiguous. The CDR3 region is CASSLYKGSYNEQFF. In nucleotides, the CDR3 is TGTGCCAGCAGCTTATACAAGGGTTCCTACAATGAGCAGTTCTTC.